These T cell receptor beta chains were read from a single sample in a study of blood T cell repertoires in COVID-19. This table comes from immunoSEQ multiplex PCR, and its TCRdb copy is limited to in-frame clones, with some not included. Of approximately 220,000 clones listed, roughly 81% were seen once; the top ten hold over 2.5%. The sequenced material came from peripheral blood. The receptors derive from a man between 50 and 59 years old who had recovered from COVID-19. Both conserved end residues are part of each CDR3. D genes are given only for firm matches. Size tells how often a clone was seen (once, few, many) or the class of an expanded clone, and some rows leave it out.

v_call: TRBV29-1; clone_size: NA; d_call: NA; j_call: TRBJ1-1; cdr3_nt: TGCAGCGCCAACTTGGGGGGTCGCACTGAAGCTTTCTTT; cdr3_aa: CSANLGGRTEAFF
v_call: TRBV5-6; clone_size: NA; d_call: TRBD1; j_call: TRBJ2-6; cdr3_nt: TGTGCCAGCACCTTAGGGACAGGGGTGTCTGGGGCCAACGTCCTGACTTTC; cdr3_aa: CASTLGTGVSGANVLTF
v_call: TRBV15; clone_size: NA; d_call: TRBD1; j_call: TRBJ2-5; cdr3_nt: TGTGCCACCAGCCTACGCGGAGTACAGGGGGCGGGGGAGACCCAGTACTTC; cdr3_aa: CATSLRGVQGAGETQYF
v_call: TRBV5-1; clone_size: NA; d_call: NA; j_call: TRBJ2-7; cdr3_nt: TGCGCCAGCAGCTTGGGTGTCGCGGCCTCCTACGAGCAGTACTTC; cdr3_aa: CASSLGVAASYEQYF
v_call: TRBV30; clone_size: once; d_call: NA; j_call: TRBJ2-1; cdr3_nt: TGTGCCTGGAGCTCACAGGGATTCAATGAGCAGTTCTTC; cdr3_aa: CAWSSQGFNEQFF
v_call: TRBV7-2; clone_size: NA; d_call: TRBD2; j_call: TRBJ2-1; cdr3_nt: TGTGCCAGCAGCTTAGGGGGGGCTAGCGGGATAGGCCAGTTCTTC; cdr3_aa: CASSLGGASGIGQFF
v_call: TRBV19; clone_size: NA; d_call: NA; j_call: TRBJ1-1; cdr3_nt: TGTGCCAGTAGTATGGGAGGCGGGAACACTGAAGCTTTCTTT; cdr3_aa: CASSMGGGNTEAFF
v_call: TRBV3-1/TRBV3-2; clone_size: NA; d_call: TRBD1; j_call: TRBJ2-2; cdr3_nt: TGTGCCAGCAGCCTCGACAGGGCTGGGGAGCTGTTTTTT; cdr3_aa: CASSLDRAGELFF
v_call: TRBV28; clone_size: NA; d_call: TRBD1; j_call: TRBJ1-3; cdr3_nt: TGTGCCAGCAAGGGACAGGGTGGAAACACCATATATTTT; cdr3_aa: CASKGQGGNTIYF
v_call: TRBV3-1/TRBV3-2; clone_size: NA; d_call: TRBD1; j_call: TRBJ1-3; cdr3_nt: TGTGCCAGCAGCCAAGGACAGGGGCTCAACACCATATATTTT; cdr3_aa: CASSQGQGLNTIYF
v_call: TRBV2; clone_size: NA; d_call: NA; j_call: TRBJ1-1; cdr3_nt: TGTGCCAGCAGAGTTAGATTGAACACTGAAGCTTTCTTT; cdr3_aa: CASRVRLNTEAFF
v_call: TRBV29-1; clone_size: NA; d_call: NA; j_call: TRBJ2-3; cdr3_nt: TGCAGCGTTGAGGGGCCTAGCACAGATACGCAGTATTTT; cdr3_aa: CSVEGPSTDTQYF
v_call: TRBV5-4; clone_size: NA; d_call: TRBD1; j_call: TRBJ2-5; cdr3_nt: TGTGCCAGCAGCTCCCCGACAGGGGGGTCGGAGACCCAGTACTTC; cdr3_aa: CASSSPTGGSETQYF
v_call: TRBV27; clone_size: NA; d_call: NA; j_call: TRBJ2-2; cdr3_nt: TGTGCCAGCCAGGGTAGGGCAGGGATCAGCGGGGAGCTGTTTTTT; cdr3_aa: CASQGRAGISGELFF
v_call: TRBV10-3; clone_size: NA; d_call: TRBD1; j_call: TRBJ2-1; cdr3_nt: TGTGCCACCACGGGACAGTCCTACAATGAGCAGTTCTTC; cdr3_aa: CATTGQSYNEQFF
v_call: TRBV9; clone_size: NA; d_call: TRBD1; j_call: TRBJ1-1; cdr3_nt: TGTGCCAGCAGCGGCCGGGACAGGGAAATGAACACTGAAGCTTTCTTT; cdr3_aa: CASSGRDREMNTEAFF
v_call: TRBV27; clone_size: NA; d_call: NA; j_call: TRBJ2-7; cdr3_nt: TGTGCCAGCAGTTTAACTAGGACCTACGAGCAGTACTTC; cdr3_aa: CASSLTRTYEQYF